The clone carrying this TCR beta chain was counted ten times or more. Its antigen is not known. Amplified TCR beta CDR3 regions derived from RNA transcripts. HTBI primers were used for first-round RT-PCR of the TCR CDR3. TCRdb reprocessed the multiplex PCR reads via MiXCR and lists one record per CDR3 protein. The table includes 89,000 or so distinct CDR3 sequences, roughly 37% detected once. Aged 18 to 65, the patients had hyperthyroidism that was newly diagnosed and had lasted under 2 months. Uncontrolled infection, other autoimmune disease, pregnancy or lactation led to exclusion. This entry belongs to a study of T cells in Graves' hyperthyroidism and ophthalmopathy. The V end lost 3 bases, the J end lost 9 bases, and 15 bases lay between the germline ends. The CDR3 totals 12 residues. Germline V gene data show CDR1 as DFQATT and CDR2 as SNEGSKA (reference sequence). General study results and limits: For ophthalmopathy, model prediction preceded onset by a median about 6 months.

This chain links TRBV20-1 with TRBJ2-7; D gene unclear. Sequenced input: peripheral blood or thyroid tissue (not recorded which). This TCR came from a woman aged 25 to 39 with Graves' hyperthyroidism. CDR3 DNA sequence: TGCAGTGCTAGCCACTCCGACCTGGGGCAGTACTTC. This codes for CSASHSDLGQYF.